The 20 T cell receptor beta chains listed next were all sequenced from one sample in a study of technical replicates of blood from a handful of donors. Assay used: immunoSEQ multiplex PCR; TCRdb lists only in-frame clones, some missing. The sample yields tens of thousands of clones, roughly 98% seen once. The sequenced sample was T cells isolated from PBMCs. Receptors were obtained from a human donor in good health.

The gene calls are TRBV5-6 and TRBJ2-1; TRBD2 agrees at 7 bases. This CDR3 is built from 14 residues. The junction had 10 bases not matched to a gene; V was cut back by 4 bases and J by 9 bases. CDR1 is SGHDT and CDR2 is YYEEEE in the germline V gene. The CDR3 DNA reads TGTGCCAGCAGCGCAGGACTAGGGTTCGGTGAGCAGTTCTTC. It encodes CASSAGLGFGEQFF.

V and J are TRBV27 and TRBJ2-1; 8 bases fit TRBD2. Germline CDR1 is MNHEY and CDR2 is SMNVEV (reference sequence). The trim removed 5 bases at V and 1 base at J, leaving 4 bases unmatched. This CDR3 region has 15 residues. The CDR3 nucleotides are TGTGCCAGCAGTAGGTCTAGCGGGTCCTACAATGAGCAGTTCTTC. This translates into CASSRSSGSYNEQFF.

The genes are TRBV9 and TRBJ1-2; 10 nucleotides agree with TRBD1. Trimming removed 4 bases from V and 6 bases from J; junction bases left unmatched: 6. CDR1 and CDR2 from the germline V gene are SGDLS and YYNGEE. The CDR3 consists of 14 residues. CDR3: CASSPGQGRNGYTF. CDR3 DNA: TGTGCCAGCAGCCCGGGACAGGGGAGGAATGGCTACACCTTC.

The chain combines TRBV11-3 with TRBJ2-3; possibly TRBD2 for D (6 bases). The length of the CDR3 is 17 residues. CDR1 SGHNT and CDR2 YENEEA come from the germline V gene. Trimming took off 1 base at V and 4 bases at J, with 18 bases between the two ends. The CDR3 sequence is CASSLGDARRGSDTQYF. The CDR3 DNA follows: TGTGCCAGCAGCTTAGGAGACGCCCGGCGGGGTTCAGATACGCAGTATTTT.

The CDR3 loop is CASSLAGGVAGELFF. The CDR3 DNA follows: TGTGCCAGCAGCTTGGCGGGGGGTGTGGCCGGGGAGCTGTTTTTT. This chain uses TRBV11-3 with TRBJ2-2, with 8 bases identical to TRBD2. This CDR3 contains 15 residues. The trim removed 3 bases at V and 6 bases at J, leaving 6 bases unmatched. Germline V gives CDR1 SGHNT, CDR2 YENEEA.

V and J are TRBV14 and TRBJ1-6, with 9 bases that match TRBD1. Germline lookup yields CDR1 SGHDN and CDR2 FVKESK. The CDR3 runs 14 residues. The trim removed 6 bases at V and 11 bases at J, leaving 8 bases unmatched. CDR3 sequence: CASRLQGAWTPLHF. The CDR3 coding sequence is TGTGCCAGCAGACTACAGGGGGCGTGGACACCCCTCCACTTT. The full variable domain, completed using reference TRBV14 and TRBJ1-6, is EAGVTQFPSHSVIEKGQTVTLRCDPISGHDNLYWYRRVMGKEIKFLLHFVKESKQDESGMPNNRFLAERTGGTYSTLKVQPAELEDSGVYFCASRLQGAWTPLHFGNGTRLTVT.

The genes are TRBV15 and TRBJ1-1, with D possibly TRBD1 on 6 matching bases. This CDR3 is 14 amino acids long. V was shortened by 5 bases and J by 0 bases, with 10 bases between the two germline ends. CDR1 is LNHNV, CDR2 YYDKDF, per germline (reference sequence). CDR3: CATSGRQVNTEAFF. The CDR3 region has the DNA TGTGCCACCAGCGGGAGACAGGTGAACACTGAAGCTTTCTTT.

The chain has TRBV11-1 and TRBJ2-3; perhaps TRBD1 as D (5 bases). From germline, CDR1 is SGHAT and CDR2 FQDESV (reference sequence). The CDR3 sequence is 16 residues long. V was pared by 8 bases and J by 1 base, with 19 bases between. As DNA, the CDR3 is TGTGCCAGCCAGAAGGACATCCTACGAGGCACAGATACGCAGTATTTT. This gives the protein CASQKDILRGTDTQYF.

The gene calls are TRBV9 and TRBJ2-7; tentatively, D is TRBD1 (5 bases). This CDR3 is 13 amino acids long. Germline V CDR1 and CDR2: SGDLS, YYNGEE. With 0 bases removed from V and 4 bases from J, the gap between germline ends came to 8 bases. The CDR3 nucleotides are TGTGCCAGCAGCGTAGCTCAGGGTTACGAGCAGTACTTC. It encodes CASSVAQGYEQYF.

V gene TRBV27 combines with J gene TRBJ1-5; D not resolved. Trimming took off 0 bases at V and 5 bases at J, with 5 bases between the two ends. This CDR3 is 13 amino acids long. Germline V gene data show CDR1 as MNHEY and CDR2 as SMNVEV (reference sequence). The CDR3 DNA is TGTGCCAGCAGTTTATCGGTAGATCAGCCCCAGCATTTT. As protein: CASSLSVDQPQHF.

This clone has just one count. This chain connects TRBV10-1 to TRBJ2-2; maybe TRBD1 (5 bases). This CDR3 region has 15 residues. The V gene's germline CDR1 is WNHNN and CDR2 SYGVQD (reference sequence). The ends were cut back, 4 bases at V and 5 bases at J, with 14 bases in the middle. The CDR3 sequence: CASSGRQQRTGELFF. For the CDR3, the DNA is TGCGCCAGCAGTGGAAGACAGCAGAGGACCGGGGAGCTGTTTTTT.

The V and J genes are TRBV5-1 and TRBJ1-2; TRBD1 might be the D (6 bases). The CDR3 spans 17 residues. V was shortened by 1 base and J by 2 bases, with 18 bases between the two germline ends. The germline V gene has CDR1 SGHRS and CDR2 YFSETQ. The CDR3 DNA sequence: TGCGCCAGCAGCTTGAACGGGGGGCCCGCAGGAAACTATGGCTACACCTTC. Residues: CASSLNGGPAGNYGYTF.

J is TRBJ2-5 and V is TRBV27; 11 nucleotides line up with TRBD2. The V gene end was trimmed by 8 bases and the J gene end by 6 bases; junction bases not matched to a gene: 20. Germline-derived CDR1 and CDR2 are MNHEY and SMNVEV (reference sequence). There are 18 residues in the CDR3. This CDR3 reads CASGRIFGIAGGPKTQYF. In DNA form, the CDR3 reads TGTGCCAGCGGGCGGATCTTTGGGATAGCGGGGGGGCCCAAGACCCAGTACTTC.

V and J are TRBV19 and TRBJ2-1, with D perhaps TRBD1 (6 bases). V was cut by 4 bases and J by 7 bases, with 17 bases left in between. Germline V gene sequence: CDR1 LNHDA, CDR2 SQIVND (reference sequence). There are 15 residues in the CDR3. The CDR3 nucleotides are TGTGCCAGTAGTAAGCTAGCCGGGACAAGAAATGAGCAGTTCTTC. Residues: CASSKLAGTRNEQFF. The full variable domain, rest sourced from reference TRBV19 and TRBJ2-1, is DGGITQSPKYLFRKEGQNVTLSCEQNLNHDAMYWYRQDPGQGLRLIYYSQIVNDFQKGDIAEGYSVSREKKESFPLTVTSAQKNPTAFYLCASSKLAGTRNEQFFGPGTRLTVL.

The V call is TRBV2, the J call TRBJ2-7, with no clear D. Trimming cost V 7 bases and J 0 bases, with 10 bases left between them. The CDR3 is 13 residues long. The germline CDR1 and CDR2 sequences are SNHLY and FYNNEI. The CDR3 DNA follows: TGTGCCAGCAAACTAAGCAGCTCCTACGAGCAGTACTTC. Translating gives CASKLSSSYEQYF.

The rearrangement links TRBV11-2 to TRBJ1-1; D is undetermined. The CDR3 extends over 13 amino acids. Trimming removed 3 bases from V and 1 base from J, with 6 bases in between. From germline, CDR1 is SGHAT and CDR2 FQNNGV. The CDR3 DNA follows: TGTGCCAGCAGCTTGAGGAGGAACACTGAAGCTTTCTTT. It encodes CASSLRRNTEAFF.

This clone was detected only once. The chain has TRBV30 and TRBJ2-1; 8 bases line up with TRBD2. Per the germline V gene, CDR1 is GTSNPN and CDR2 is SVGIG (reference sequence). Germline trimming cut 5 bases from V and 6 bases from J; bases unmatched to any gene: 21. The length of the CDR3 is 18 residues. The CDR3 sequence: CAWDQAGDEVRHLNEQFF. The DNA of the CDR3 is TGTGCCTGGGATCAAGCGGGAGATGAAGTGAGACACCTCAATGAGCAGTTCTTC. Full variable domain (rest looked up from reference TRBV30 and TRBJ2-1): SQTIHQWPATLVQPVGSPLSLECTVEGTSNPNLYWYRQAAGRGLQLLFYSVGIGQISSEVPQNLSASRPQDRQFILSSKKLLLSDSGFYLCAWDQAGDEVRHLNEQFFGPGTRLTVL.

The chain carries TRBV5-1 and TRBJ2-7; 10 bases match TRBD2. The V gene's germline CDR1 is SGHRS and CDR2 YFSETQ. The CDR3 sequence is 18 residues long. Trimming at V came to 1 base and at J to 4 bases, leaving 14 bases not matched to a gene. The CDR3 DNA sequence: TGCGCCAGCAGCTTGTACCCCTCGACAGCGGGGGGGATTTACGAGCAGTACTTC. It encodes CASSLYPSTAGGIYEQYF.

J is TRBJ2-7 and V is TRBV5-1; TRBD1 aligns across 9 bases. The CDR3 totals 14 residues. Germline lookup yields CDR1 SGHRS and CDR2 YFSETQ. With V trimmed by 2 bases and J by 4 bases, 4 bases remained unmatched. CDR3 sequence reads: CASSFSGTGYEQYF. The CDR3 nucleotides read TGCGCCAGCAGCTTTTCCGGGACAGGGTACGAGCAGTACTTC.

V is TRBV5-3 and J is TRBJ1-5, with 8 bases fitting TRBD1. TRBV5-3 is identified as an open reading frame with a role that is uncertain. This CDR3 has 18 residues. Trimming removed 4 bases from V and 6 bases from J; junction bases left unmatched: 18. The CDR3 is CARSPSNSPTGERQPQHF. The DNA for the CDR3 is TGTGCCAGAAGCCCGTCAAATTCCCCGACAGGGGAGCGTCAGCCCCAGCATTTT.